These 20 T cell receptor beta chains were sequenced from one sample in a study of identical twins (dated by TCRdb to the mid-2010s). Library preparation used 5' RACE. Sequenced on an Illumina HiSeq 2000. TCRdb reprocessed the public reads (quality trimming at Q25 with fastp, clone calling with MiXCR) and kept in-frame beta chains. Rows matching on CDR3 protein sequence are summarized as one entry with the most common DNA and genes. Counted in this sample were hundreds of thousands of distinct CDR3 sequences; about 12% of them appeared once. The top ten clonotypes cover around 1.5% of the sample. These data were also reused for a study on yellow fever vaccine responses in identical twins.

What was sequenced was PBMCs. Source of these receptors: a young woman in good health.

This clonotype was picked up a small number of times. The chain is built from TRBV20-1 and TRBJ2-7; a possible D gene is TRBD1 (6 bases). Trimming took 2 bases from V and 6 from J, leaving 17 bases between them. This CDR3 is built from 14 residues. Germline CDR1 is DFQATT and CDR2 is SNEGSKA (reference sequence). The CDR3 nucleotides are TGCAGTGCTAGAAAAGACAGGATGAGGTCCGAGCAGTACTTC. Encoded protein: CSARKDRMRSEQYF.

Many counts were recorded for this clonotype. This sequence joins TRBV6-6 and TRBJ1-2; no firm D call. The CDR3 covers 11 residues. Trimming shortened V by 6 bases and J by 8 bases, and 10 bases separated the two germline ends. Germline CDR1 and CDR2: MNHNY and SVGAGI (reference sequence). CDR3 in DNA: TGTGCCAGCAGCTCCCAGGTCGGCTACACCTTC. This gives the protein CASSSQVGYTF.

The J gene is TRBJ1-4, the V gene TRBV7-9; D is possibly TRBD1 (5 bases). CDR1 SEHNR and CDR2 FQNEAQ come from the germline V gene (reference sequence). Deletions cut 3 bases from V and 7 bases from J, with 15 bases between. The CDR3 length is 15 residues. This CDR3 reads CASSFGGGNSEKLFF. In nucleotides, the CDR3 is TGTGCCAGCAGCTTCGGGGGTGGTAACTCTGAAAAACTGTTTTTT.

V gene TRBV19 combines with J gene TRBJ2-2; D call uncertain. Germline V gene data show CDR1 as LNHDA and CDR2 as SQIVND (reference sequence). Trimming removed 3 bases from V and 3 bases from J, with 5 bases in between. The CDR3 contains 13 residues. The CDR3 is CASSIWDTGELFF. The CDR3 DNA reads as TGTGCCAGTAGTATTTGGGACACCGGGGAGCTGTTTTTT.

This clonotype has more than one count but fewer than ten. The chain combines TRBV3-1 with TRBJ2-2; D is unresolved. Germline CDR1 and CDR2: LGHDT and YNNKEL (reference sequence). This CDR3 spans 13 amino acids. V was trimmed by 1 base and J by 6 bases, leaving 6 bases between them. The CDR3 is CASSQVVSGELFF. CDR3 DNA: TGTGCCAGCAGCCAAGTGGTTTCCGGGGAGCTGTTTTTT.

This clonotype has more than one count but fewer than ten. The chain carries TRBV5-1 and TRBJ2-3; TRBD1 matches 7 bases. V trimming: 4 bases; J trimming: 2 bases; junction bases outside the gene matches: 7. The germline V gene has CDR1 SGHRS and CDR2 YFSETQ. The CDR3 has 15 amino acids. The CDR3 loop is CASSPQGWDTDTQYF. In DNA form, the CDR3 reads TGCGCCAGCAGCCCACAGGGGTGGGACACAGATACGCAGTATTTT. The full variable domain, with the rest looked up from reference TRBV5-1 and TRBJ2-3, is KAGVTQTPRYLIKTRGQQVTLSCSPISGHRSVSWYQQTPGQGLQFLFEYFSETQRNKGNFPGRFSGRQFSNSRSEMNVSTLELGDSALYLCASSPQGWDTDTQYFGPGTRLTVL.

This clonotype was counted a few times. J is TRBJ2-3 and V is TRBV20-1; TRBD2 might be the D (5 bases). The CDR3 covers 17 residues. Germline V gene sequence: CDR1 DFQATT, CDR2 SNEGSKA (reference sequence). Between the trimmed V and J ends, which lost 3 bases and 2 bases, there was a span of 21 bases. The CDR3 reads CSASQLEWERFTDTQYF. CDR3 coding DNA: TGCAGTGCTAGCCAACTTGAGTGGGAGCGATTCACAGATACGCAGTATTTT.

The rearrangement joins TRBV12-3 or TRBV12-4 to TRBJ1-6; unclear D gene. Trimming shortened V by 1 base and J by 0 bases, and 22 bases separated the two germline ends. The CDR3 totals 21 residues. The DNA of the CDR3 is TGTGCCAGCAGTTTAGGAAAAAGCTGGGCACAGCGAAGCTCCTATAATTCACCCCTCCACTTT. This translates into CASSLGKSWAQRSSYNSPLHF.

A few counts support this clonotype. The chain has TRBV7-9 and TRBJ2-5, with 11 bases matching TRBD2. Germline V gene sequence: CDR1 SEHNR, CDR2 FQNEAQ (reference sequence). J was trimmed by 5 bases and V by 5 bases; bases with no gene match: 10. CDR3 length equals 16 residues. The CDR3 loop is CASSPTSGSWGETQYF. For the CDR3, the DNA is TGTGCCAGCAGCCCTACTAGCGGGAGTTGGGGGGAGACCCAGTACTTC.

There are a few counts of this clonotype. The CDR3 loop reads CASSLLGPDTEAFF. DNA for the CDR3: TGCGCCAGCAGCTTATTGGGGCCTGACACTGAAGCTTTCTTT. The chain carries TRBV5-1 and TRBJ1-1, with a tentative D call TRBD1 (5 bases). CDR3 length equals 14 residues. Germline V gene lookup returns CDR1 SGHRS and CDR2 YFSETQ. V dropped 2 bases and J dropped 3 bases, with 11 bases sitting between them.

This CDR3 is CASGPGDYEQYV. CDR3 bases: TGTGCCAGCGGTCCCGGGGACTACGAGCAGTACGTC. This chain uses TRBV12-3 or TRBV12-4 with TRBJ2-7, with a possible D match to TRBD2 (5 bases). The CDR3 has 12 amino acids. Trimming stripped 8 bases from V and 3 bases from J, with 11 bases between.

This clonotype has just a few counts. The chain has TRBV4-2 and TRBJ2-1, with TRBD2 identical over 9 bases. V trimming: 0 bases; J trimming: 6 bases; junction bases outside the gene matches: 3. This CDR3 has 15 residues. Per the germline V gene, CDR1 is LGHNA and CDR2 is YNFKEQ. CDR3 DNA sequence: TGTGCCAGCAGCCAAGAGCTAGCGGGGAGCAATGAGCAGTTCTTC. Its translation is CASSQELAGSNEQFF.

The gene calls are TRBV5-1 and TRBJ2-2; D call uncertain. This CDR3 is built from 12 residues. Trimming pared 7 bases from V and 6 bases from J, leaving 10 bases between. The V gene's germline CDR1 is SGHRS and CDR2 YFSETQ. CDR3 nucleotides: TGCGCCAGCCGACTGCCGGCCGGGGAGCTGTTTTTT. As protein: CASRLPAGELFF.

This clonotype has ten or more counts. This chain links TRBV5-1 with TRBJ1-1; D not certain. Trimming shortened V by 2 bases and J by 0 bases, and 8 bases separated the two germline ends. The CDR3 covers 14 residues. CDR1 SGHRS and CDR2 YFSETQ come from the germline V gene. This chain's CDR3 is CASSFAGMNTEAFF. CDR3 nucleotides: TGCGCCAGCAGCTTTGCAGGTATGAACACTGAAGCTTTCTTT.

V usage is TRBV24-1 and J usage is TRBJ2-3; perhaps D is TRBD1 or TRBD2 (5 bases each). This CDR3 contains 15 residues. Deletions cut 5 bases from V and 2 bases from J, with 13 bases between. Germline-derived CDR1 and CDR2 are KGHDR and SFDVKD. CDR3 sequence: CATSGNGDLTDTQYF. The DNA of the CDR3 is TGTGCCACCAGTGGCAACGGGGACCTCACAGATACGCAGTATTTT.

This clonotype was counted many times. This chain joins TRBV20-1 and TRBJ2-7; 7 nucleotides match TRBD1. Germline CDR1 DFQATT, CDR2 SNEGSKA (reference sequence). CDR3 length: 13 residues. After removal of 6 bases from V and 0 bases from J, the junction contained 5 bases not matched to a gene. CDR3 bases: TGCAGTGCGGACAGGCCGAACTCCTACGAGCAGTACGTC. This sequence encodes CSADRPNSYEQYV.

This clonotype was observed a handful of times. This sequence joins TRBV28 and TRBJ2-1; 7 positions agree with TRBD2. The CDR3 contains 12 residues. CDR1 and CDR2 from the germline V gene are MDHEN and SYDVKM. Trimming removed 8 bases from V and 5 bases from J; junction bases left unmatched: 3. CDR3 in amino acids: CASGRADNEQFF. CDR3 nucleotide sequence: TGTGCCAGCGGGAGGGCCGACAATGAGCAGTTCTTC.

This clonotype appeared a few times. The rearrangement joins TRBV7-9 to TRBJ2-3; D is undetermined. This CDR3 contains 15 residues. V gave up 8 bases and J gave up 1 base, with 16 bases separating them. Germline V gene data show CDR1 as SEHNR and CDR2 as FQNEAQ (reference sequence). Here the CDR3 reads CASGVLRTGTDTQYF. For the CDR3, the DNA is TGTGCCAGCGGAGTTCTGAGAACAGGCACAGATACGCAGTATTTT.

The chain is built from TRBV24-1 and TRBJ2-1, with 9 bases aligning to TRBD1. This CDR3 region has 15 residues. Unmatched junction bases numbered 5, after V lost 8 bases and J lost 1 base. The germline V gene encodes CDR1 KGHDR and CDR2 SFDVKD. The CDR3 here is CATTGQGPSYNEQFF. The CDR3 DNA follows: TGTGCCACCACCGGACAGGGGCCTTCCTACAATGAGCAGTTCTTC.

The rearrangement links TRBV7-9 to TRBJ2-5; 8 positions agree with TRBD2. V gave up 2 bases and J gave up 5 bases; unmatched junction bases: 4. This CDR3 is 14 amino acids long. CDR1 is SEHNR, CDR2 FQNEAQ, per germline (reference sequence). CDR3 protein: CASSLPSGLETQYF. For the CDR3, the DNA is TGTGCCAGCAGCTTACCTAGCGGGCTGGAGACCCAGTACTTC.